This T cell receptor beta chain was sequenced during a study of T-cell reconstitution after alpha-beta-depleted transplantation in children. Concerning this clonotype itself: A much larger clone is a single base away; this may be a read error.

Preparation of the TCRbeta library involved a method that used unique molecular identifiers. MiXCR, run by TCRdb on the PCR reads, gives a single entry per CDR3 protein. There are about 540,000 distinct CDR3 sequences in the sample; approximately 20% occur only once, and approximately 3% lies in the top ten. Germline loops: CDR1 SGHDT, CDR2 YYEEEE. The CDR3 loop spans 13 amino acids. Material: PBMCs from the stem cell graft donor, obtained from the stem cell graft. The chain combines TRBV5-6 with TRBJ1-2; D possibly corresponds to TRBD1 (6 bases). The TCR was taken from a human donor who donated a stem cell graft to a child with acute lymphoblastic leukemia. In DNA, the CDR3 is TGTGCCAGCAGCTTGGCCCCAGGGGATGGCGACACCTTC. It is translated as CASSLAPGDGDTF.